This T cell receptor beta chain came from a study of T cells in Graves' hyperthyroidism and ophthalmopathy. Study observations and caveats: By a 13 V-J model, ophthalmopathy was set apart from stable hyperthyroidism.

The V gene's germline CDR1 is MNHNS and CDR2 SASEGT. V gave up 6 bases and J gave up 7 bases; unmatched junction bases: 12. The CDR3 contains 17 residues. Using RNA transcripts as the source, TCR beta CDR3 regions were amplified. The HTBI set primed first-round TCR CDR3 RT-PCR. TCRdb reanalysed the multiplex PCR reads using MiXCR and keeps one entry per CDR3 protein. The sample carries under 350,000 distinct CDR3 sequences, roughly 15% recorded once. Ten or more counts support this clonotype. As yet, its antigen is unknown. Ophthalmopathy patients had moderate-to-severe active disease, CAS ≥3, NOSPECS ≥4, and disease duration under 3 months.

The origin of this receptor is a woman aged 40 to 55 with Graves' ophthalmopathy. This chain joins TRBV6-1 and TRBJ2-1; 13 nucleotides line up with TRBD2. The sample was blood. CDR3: CASRHWEGLAGSNEQFF. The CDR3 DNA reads TGTGCCAGCAGGCACTGGGAGGGACTAGCGGGGAGTAATGAGCAGTTCTTC.